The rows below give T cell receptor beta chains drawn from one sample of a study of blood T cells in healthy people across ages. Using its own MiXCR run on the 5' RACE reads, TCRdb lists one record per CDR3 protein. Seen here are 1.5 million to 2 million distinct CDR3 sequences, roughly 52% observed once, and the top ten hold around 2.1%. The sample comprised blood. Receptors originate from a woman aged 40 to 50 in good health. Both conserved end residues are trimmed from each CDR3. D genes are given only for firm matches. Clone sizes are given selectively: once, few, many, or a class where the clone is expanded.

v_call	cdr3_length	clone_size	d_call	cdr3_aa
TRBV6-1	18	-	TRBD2	ASSEPGLAGGISRGDTQY
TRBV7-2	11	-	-	ASSVHRAYEQY
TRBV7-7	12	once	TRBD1	ANSPGTAEETQY
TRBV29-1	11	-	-	SVEDHQRYEQY
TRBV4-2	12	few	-	ASSQDPAVYGYT
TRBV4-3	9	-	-	ASSQGRVQF
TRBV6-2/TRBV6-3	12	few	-	ASSRPPVSYGYT
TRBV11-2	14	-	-	ASSLGRGEWTGELF
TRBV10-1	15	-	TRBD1	ASSEGDRGMYQETQY
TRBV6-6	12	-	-	ASTLRVGNSPLH
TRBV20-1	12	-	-	SASLRGRTETQY
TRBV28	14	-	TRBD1	ASVMEGTGNYGGYT
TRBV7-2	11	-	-	ASSWIWEEAQY
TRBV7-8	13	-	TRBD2	ASRLSGGFYNEQF
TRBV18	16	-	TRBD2	ASSPLSGGPPRADTQY
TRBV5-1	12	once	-	ASSWTVGEETQY
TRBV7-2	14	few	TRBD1	ASSLLPTTGDSPLH
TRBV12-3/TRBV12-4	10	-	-	ASTWGALLQF
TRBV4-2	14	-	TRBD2	ASSQDERGATGELF
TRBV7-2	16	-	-	ASSTLGTARFVNYGYT
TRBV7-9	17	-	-	ASSLEAQRIATPPDTQY
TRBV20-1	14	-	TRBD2	SAPKGIAGFYNEQF
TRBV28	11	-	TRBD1	ATMDRGLAEQF
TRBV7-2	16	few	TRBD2	ASSLEATSGGARNEQF
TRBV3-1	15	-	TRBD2	ASSLRATSGYQETQY
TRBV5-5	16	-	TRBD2	ASSLGTSGGSKQETQY
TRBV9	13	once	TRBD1	ASSARGLKGNTIY
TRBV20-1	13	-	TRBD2	SARDEAGGTDTQY
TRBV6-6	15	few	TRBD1	ASSPLGLTGGSYEQY
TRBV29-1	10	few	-	SGGDTVEKLF
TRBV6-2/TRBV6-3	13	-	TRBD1	ASVAPKTGGYGYT
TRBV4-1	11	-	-	ASSQVSQNEQF
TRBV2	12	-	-	ARSDGPSYNEQF
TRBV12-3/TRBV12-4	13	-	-	ASSSPARGKETQY
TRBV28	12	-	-	ASSLRPGWETQY
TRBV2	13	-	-	ASSPTPTEQETQY
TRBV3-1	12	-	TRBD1	ASSHTGGFDEQY
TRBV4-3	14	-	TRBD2	ASSPSSSGGLGEQY
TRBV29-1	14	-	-	RVNIPQDANTGELF
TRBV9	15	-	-	ASSVAQTAAGYNEQF
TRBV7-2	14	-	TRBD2	ASSSLAGGTQETQF
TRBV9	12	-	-	ASNLVGLGETQY
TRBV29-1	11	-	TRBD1	SVTGGISYEQY
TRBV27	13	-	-	ASSLRTGPYNEQF
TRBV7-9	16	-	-	ASSSPPPKGGASYEQY
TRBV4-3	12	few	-	ASSRQTSTDTQY
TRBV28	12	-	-	ASSLGGTRLTQY
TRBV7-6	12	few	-	ASSFTPLEQPQH
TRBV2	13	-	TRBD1	ASVGQGRPYNEQF
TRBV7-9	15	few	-	ASSLSGQGGPYQTQY
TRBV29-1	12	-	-	SAGSGAEAYEQY
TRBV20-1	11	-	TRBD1	SARDPGTGGKF
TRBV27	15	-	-	ASSPRALTTYNSPLH
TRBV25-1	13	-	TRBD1	ASSEYGTGDEKLF
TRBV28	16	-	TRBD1	AGSLSRDRRDGTDTQY